The following is a T cell receptor (beta chain) sequence with its context. Antigen unknown. After removal of 2 bases from V and 4 bases from J, the junction contained 2 bases not matched to a gene. This CDR3 is built from 13 residues. The germline V gene has CDR1 SGHRS and CDR2 YFSETQ. These data are taken from a study of cytomegalovirus exposure and HLA in healthy donors. Overall study results and limits: Reports indicated that the classifier achieved high specificity and sensitivity in diagnosing cytomegalovirus status.

Profiled with immunoSEQ multiplex PCR; TCRdb holds only in-frame clones, not every one. Among about 160,000 clones listed, more than 70% were seen once. Sequencing input: PBMCs. The receptor was derived from a man under 40 in good health and CMV-seropositive. The chain couples TRBV5-1 to TRBJ2-5, with 7 nucleotides matching TRBD1. CDR3 nucleotide sequence: TGCGCCAGCAGCTTCGGGACAGCAGAGACCCAGTACTTC. This sequence encodes CASSFGTAETQYF. The whole variable domain, remainder taken from reference TRBV5-1 and TRBJ2-5, is KAGVTQTPRYLIKTRGQQVTLSCSPISGHRSVSWYQQTPGQGLQFLFEYFSETQRNKGNFPGRFSGRQFSNSRSEMNVSTLELGDSALYLCASSFGTAETQYFGPGTRLLVL.